This TCR beta chain was captured in a study of sequential checkpoint blockade in melanoma. About the study: Randomization was 1:1 between first-line nivolumab→ipilimumab and ipilimumab→nivolumab. Both treatment sequences were followed by maintenance nivolumab.

The table came from immunoSEQ multiplex PCR; TCRdb's copy has only in-frame clones and leaves some out. This sample has about 10,000 clones; around three quarters occur once, and the top ten carry approximately 50%. Treatment specified: randomized to nivolumab then ipilimumab (arm A) or the reverse (arm B). Patients had received no earlier DNA-damaging chemotherapy. From thawed PBMCs, live CD3+CD8+ cells negative for CD19 and CD56 were sorted. The CDR3 covers 15 residues. J was trimmed by 6 bases and V by 5 bases; bases with no gene match: 8. CDR1 is MNHEY, CDR2 SMNVEV, per germline (reference sequence).

Sequences were derived from CD8+ T cells sorted from blood (inferred from file names), sampled from a patient given nivolumab and ipilimumab in sequence. V is TRBV27 and J is TRBJ2-2; the match to TRBD1 covers 8 bases. This receptor was taken from a human donor with melanoma. The CDR3 bases are TGTGCCAGCAGTCGAGGGACAGGCGACGCCGGGGAGCTGTTTTTT. Protein: CASSRGTGDAGELFF.